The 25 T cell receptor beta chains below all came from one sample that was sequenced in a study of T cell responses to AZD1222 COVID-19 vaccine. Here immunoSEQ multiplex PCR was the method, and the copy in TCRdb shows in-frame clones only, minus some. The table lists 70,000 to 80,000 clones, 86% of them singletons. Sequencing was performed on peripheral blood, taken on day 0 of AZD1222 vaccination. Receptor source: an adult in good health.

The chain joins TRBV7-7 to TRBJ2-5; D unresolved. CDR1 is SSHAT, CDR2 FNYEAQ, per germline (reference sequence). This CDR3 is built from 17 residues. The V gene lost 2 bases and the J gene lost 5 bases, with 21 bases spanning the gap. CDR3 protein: CASSLPSVGRREETQYF. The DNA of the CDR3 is TGTGCCAGCAGCTTACCTTCCGTTGGGCGGAGAGAGGAGACCCAGTACTTC.

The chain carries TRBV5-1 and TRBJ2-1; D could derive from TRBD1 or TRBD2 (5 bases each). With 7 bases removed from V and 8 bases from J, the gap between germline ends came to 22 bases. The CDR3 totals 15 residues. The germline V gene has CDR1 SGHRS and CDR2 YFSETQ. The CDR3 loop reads CASGTGTRAFDEQFF. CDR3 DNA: TGCGCCAGCGGCACCGGGACGAGGGCTTTTGATGAGCAGTTCTTC.

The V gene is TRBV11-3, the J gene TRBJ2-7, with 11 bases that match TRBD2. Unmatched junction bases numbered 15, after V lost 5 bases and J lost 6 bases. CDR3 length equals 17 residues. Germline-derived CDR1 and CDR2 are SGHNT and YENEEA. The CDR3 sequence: CASSLSGLAGTPGEQYF. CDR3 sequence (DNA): TGTGCCAGCAGCCTCAGCGGACTAGCGGGCACCCCTGGCGAGCAGTACTTC.

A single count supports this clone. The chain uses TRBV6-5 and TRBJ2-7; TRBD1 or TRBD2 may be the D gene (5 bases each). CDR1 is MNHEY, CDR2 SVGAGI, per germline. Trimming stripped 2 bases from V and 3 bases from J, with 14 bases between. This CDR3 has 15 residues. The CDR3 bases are TGTGCCAGCAGTTACGATTCGGGACGGTACTACGAGCAGTACTTC. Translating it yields CASSYDSGRYYEQYF.

CDR3 loop: CASSFGTSGHNEQFF. The CDR3, as DNA: TGTGCCAGCAGCTTCGGGACTAGCGGCCACAATGAGCAGTTCTTC. The V call is TRBV7-2, the J call TRBJ2-1; TRBD2 matches 11 bases. The junction had 3 bases not matched to a gene; V was cut back by 3 bases and J by 5 bases. The CDR3 consists of 15 residues. Germline lookup yields CDR1 SGHTA and CDR2 FQGNSA.

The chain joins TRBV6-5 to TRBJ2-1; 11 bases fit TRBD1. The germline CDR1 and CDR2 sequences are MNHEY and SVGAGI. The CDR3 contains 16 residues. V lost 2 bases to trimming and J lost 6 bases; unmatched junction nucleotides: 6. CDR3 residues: CASSYLTGQGGNEQFF. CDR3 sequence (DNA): TGTGCCAGCAGTTACCTGACGGGACAGGGGGGCAATGAGCAGTTCTTC.

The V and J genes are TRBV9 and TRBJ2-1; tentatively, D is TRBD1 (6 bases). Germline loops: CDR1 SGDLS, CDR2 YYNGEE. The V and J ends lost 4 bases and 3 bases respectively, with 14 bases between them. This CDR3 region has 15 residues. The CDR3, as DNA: TGTGCCAGCAGCTCCCGGACAGTGAACTACAATGAGCAGTTCTTC. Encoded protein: CASSSRTVNYNEQFF.

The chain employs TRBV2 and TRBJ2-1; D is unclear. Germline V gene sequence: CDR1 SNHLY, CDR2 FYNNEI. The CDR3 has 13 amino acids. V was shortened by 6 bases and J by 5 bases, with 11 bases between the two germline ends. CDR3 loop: CASRQSRNNEQFF. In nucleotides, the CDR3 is TGTGCCAGCAGACAGTCTCGGAACAATGAGCAGTTCTTC.

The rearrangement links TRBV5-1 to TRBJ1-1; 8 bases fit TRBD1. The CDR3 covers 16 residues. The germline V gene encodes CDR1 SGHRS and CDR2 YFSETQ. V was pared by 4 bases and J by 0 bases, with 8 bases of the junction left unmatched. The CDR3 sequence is CASSPRTGSMNTEAFF. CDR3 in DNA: TGCGCCAGCAGCCCTCGGACAGGGTCCATGAACACTGAAGCTTTCTTT.

The CDR3 region has the DNA TGTGCCAGCAGAGACGGGACATCTGGGGCCAACGTCCTGACTTTC. Translation: CASRDGTSGANVLTF. The V call is TRBV28, the J call TRBJ2-6, with D possibly being TRBD1 (6 bases). The CDR3 has 15 amino acids. CDR1 MDHEN and CDR2 SYDVKM come from the germline V gene. Between the trimmed V and J ends, which lost 6 bases and 1 base, there was a span of 10 bases. Supplemented by reference TRBV28 and TRBJ2-6, the full variable domain reads DVKVTQSSRYLVKRTGEKVFLECVQDMDHENMFWYRQDPGLGLRLIYFSYDVKMKEKGDIPEGYSVSREKKERFSLILESASTNQTSMYLCASRDGTSGANVLTFGAGSRLTVL.

CDR3 loop: CASRLGLVFGTGELFF. The CDR3 DNA reads as TGTGCAAGTCGCTTAGGCCTAGTCTTTGGCACCGGGGAGCTGTTTTTT. The chain links TRBV12-2 to TRBJ2-2; the D segment call TRBD2 is taken from the table without a DNA check. TRBV12-2 is a known pseudogene. CDR3 length: 16 residues.

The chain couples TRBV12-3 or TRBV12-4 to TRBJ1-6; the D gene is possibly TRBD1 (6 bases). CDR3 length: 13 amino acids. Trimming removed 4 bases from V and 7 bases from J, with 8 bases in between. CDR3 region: CASSWTENSPLHF. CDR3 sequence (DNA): TGTGCCAGCAGTTGGACAGAGAATTCACCCCTCCACTTT.

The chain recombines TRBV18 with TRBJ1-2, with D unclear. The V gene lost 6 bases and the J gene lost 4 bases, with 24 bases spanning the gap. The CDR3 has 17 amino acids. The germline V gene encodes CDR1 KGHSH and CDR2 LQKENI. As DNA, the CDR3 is TGTGCCAGCTCCCCTCGCCGAGAGGATCCGGGAAGCTATGGCTACACCTTC. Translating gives CASSPRREDPGSYGYTF. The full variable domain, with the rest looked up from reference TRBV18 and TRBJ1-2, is NAGVMQNPRHLVRRRGQEARLRCSPMKGHSHVYWYRQLPEEGLKFMVYLQKENIIDESGMPKERFSAEFPKEGPSILRIQQVVRGDSAAYFCASSPRREDPGSYGYTFGSGTRLTVV.

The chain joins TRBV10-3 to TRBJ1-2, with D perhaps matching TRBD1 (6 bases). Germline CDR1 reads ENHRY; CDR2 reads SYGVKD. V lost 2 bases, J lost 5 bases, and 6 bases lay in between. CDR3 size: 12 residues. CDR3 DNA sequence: TGTGCCATCAGTGAGGGACAGTATGGCTACACCTTC. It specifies CAISEGQYGYTF.

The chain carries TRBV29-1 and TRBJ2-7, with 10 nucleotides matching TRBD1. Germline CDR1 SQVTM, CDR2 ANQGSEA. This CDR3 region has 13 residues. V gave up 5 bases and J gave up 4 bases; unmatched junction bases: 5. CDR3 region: CSVSGTGDYEQYF. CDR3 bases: TGCAGCGTTTCCGGGACAGGGGATTACGAGCAGTACTTC.

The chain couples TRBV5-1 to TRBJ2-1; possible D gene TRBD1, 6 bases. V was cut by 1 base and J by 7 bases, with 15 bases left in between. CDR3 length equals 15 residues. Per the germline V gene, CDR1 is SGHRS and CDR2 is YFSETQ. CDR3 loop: CASSLSGVTGNEQFF. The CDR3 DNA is TGCGCCAGCAGCTTGTCAGGGGTAACGGGGAATGAGCAGTTCTTC. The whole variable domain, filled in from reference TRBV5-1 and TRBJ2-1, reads KAGVTQTPRYLIKTRGQQVTLSCSPISGHRSVSWYQQTPGQGLQFLFEYFSETQRNKGNFPGRFSGRQFSNSRSEMNVSTLELGDSALYLCASSLSGVTGNEQFFGPGTRLTVL.

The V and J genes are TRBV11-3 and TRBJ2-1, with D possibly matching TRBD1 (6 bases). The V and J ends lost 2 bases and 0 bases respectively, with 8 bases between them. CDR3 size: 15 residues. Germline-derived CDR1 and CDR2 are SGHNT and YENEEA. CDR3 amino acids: CASSLLGGSYNEQFF. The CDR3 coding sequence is TGTGCCAGCAGCTTATTAGGGGGCTCCTACAATGAGCAGTTCTTC.

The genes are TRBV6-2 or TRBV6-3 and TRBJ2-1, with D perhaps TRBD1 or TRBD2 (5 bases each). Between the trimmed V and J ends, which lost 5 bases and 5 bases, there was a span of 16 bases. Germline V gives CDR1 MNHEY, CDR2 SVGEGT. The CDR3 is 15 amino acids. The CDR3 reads CASSGPLGVDNEQFF. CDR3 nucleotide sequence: TGTGCCAGCAGTGGACCCCTGGGGGTCGACAATGAGCAGTTCTTC.

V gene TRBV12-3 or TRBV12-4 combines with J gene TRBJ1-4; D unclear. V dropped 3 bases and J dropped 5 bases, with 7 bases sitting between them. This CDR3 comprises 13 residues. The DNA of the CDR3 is TGTGCCAGCAGTTTCGGAGAGAATGAAAAACTGTTTTTT. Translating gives CASSFGENEKLFF.

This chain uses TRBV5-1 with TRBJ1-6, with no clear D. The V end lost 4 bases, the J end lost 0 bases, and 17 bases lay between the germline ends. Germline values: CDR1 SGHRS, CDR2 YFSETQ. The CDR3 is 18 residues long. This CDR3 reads CASSPDGLTSSYNSPLHF. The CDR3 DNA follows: TGCGCCAGCAGCCCGGACGGGTTAACCAGCTCCTATAATTCACCCCTCCACTTT.

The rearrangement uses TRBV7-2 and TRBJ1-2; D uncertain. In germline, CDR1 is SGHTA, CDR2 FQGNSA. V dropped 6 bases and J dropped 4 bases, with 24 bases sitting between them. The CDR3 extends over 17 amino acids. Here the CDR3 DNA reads TGTGCCAGCAGACCCCTAGCCGGCTCGACAATAGGCTATGGCTACACCTTC. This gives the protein CASRPLAGSTIGYGYTF.

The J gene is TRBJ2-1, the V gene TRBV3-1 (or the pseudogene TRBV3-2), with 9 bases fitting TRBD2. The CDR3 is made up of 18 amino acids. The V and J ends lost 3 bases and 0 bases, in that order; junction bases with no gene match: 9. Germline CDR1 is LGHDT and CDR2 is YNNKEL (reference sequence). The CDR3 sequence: CASSQNSGGSSSYNEQFF. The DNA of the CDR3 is TGTGCCAGCAGCCAGAATAGCGGGGGATCGAGCTCCTACAATGAGCAGTTCTTC.

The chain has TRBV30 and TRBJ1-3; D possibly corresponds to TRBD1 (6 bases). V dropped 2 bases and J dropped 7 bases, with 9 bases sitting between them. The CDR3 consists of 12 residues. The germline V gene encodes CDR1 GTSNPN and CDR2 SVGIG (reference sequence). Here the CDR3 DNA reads TGTGCCTGGAGTATTCAGGGGAACACCATATATTTT. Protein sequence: CAWSIQGNTIYF. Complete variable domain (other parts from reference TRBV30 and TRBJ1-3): SQTIHQWPATLVQPVGSPLSLECTVEGTSNPNLYWYRQAAGRGLQLLFYSVGIGQISSEVPQNLSASRPQDRQFILSSKKLLLSDSGFYLCAWSIQGNTIYFGEGSWLTVV.

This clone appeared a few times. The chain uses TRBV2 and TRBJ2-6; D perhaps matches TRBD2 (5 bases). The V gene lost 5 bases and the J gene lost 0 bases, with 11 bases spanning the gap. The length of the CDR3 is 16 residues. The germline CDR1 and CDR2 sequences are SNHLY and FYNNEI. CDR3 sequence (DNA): TGTGCCAGCAGTTGGACTGAAAACTCTGGGGCCAACGTCCTGACTTTC. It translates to CASSWTENSGANVLTF.

CDR3 bases: TGTGCCAGCAGCTTAGGAGGGTTGAGGGGGTATGGCTACACCTTC. Amino acid sequence: CASSLGGLRGYGYTF. The rearrangement links TRBV7-2 to TRBJ1-2; tentative D call: TRBD1 (6 bases). CDR3 length: 15 amino acids. V shed 1 base and J shed 5 bases, with 14 bases lying between them. CDR1 is SGHTA, CDR2 FQGNSA, per germline.